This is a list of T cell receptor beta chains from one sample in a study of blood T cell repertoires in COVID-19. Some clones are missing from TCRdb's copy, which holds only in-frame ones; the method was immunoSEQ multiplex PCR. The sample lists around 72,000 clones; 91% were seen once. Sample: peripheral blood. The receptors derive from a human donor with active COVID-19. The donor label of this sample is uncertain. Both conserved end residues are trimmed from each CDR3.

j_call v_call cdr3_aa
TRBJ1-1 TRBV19 ASSDPGVNTEAF
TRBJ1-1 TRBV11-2 ASSPRGGVRNTEAF
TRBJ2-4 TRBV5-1 ASSLDFGVYIQY
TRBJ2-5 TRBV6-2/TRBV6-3 ASSYSGGTSGQETQY
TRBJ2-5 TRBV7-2 ASSQDRGPRYGTQY
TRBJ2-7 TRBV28 ASSLASSLGEQY
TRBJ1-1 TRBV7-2 ASSLVLGASTEAF
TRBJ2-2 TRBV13 ASSFAGAVGELF
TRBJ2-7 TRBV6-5 ASSSGTSAYEQY
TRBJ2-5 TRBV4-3 ASSPGLGQETQY
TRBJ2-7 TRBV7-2 ASSPGGPLVEQY
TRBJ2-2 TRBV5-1 ASVAHEAGTGELF
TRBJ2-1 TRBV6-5 ASNRQGANEQF
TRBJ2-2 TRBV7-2 ASSLRGTSGNTGELF
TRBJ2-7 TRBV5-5 ASSLNRNSYEQY
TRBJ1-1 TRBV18 ASSPQQNTEAF